This T cell receptor beta chain was recovered during a study of T cell repertoires in cytomegalovirus infection. Regarding the study as a whole: What dominated the ex vivo response were HLA-C-restricted CMV-specific TCR beta clonotypes.

V lost 3 bases to trimming and J lost 4 bases, with 18 bases between them. CDR1 and CDR2 (germline): MDHEN, SYDVKM. This CDR3 is built from 16 residues. TCRdb reprocessed the reads via MiXCR and lists one record per CDR3 protein. The repertoire has approximately 490,000 distinct CDR3 sequences, approximately 10% of them found once; the top ten carry around 9.6%. This clonotype was seen many times. The antigen remains unidentified. The chain combines TRBV28 with TRBJ1-1; D is unresolved. The sequence was obtained from a human donor in good health (CMV status not recorded). Some clones in this sample may be carry-over from other donors' samples. The sequencing input was PBMCs. The CDR3 spells CASSLPTGSGSTEAFF. CDR3 sequence (DNA): TGTGCCAGCAGTTTGCCGACTGGATCGGGCTCCACTGAAGCTTTCTTT.